This T cell receptor (beta chain) was identified in a study of early T cells in non-severe SARS-CoV-2 infection listed by TCRdb under 2021. With regard to the full study: Because TCR sequencing relied on bulk RNA taken from unsorted whole blood, pairing of alpha and beta chains was not possible. Results and caveats for the whole study, not just this receptor: VDJdb matching was skewed toward anti-spike CD8 responses and likely underestimated virus-specific expansions, missing private and CD4 specificities.

There are a few counts of this clonotype. There is no known antigen for this receptor. It has no much larger one-base neighbor in the sample; base qualities were not kept. Library prep was done by 5' RACE. Reads for this sample came from a NextSeq 500. Unique molecular identifiers were attached to individual cDNA molecules in the TCR library protocol so that sequencing error and PCR bias could be corrected. Both TCR alpha and beta chains were sequenced, and tight co-correlation was observed between alpha and beta sequence abundances in each sample. In the authors' own workflow: Decombinator V4 was used to annotate TCR sequences for V gene, J gene and CDR3. TCRs were defined as expanded if a significant change between any two time points was detected under a Poisson model with p below 0.0001. Abundances of TCRs were expressed as counts per million after normalisation to the total number of TCRs sequenced in each sample. MAIT TCRs were defined by TRAV1-2 paired with TRAJ12, TRAJ20 or TRAJ33, and iNKT TCRs by TRAV10 paired with TRAJ18. VDJdb, accessed 1 November 2021, was searched for CMV, EBV and SARS-CoV-2 annotated TCRs, excluding TCRs annotated for multiple antigens. The public reads were run again by TCRdb, first through fastp at Q25 and then through MiXCR, and only productive beta chains were kept. CDR3 protein sequences are deduplicated, and each keeps its most common genes and DNA. TCRdb, rather than the study authors, made the V and J calls. In all, the sample holds more than 20,000 distinct CDR3 sequences, and roughly 4.1% of those were seen once. Of the sample, about 4.6% is held by the ten largest clones.

A distance of 9 bases separates the germline ends of V and J, which lose 9 bases and 3 bases respectively. The germline V gene (reference sequence) specifies LNHDA as CDR1 and SQIVND as CDR2. Measured from the cysteine to the phenylalanine, the CDR3 is 13 residues long. Left in the record is the CDR3 DNA by itself, 39 bases read in frame from the first base. This was a case-control study nested in a cohort of healthcare workers in London, UK, who had nasopharyngeal swab PCR tests and blood samples taken every week. Healthcare workers were enrolled in the week of the UK lockdown, from 23 to 31 March 2020, and were followed every week for up to roughly 15 weeks.

This TCR was recovered from an adult who was a healthcare worker with PCR-confirmed SARS-CoV-2 infection or an uninfected control (not recorded which). The sequence is built from TRBV19 and TRBJ2-6; tentative D gene TRBD1, with 6 bases matching. Sequenced: whole blood. The CDR3 region has the sequence CASRQVGANVLTF. The nucleotide sequence is given as TGTGCCAGCCGACAGGTTGGGGCCAACGTCCTGACTTTC.